This is a list of T cell receptor beta chains from one sample in a study of blood T cell repertoires in COVID-19. The repertoire was sequenced with immunoSEQ multiplex PCR; TCRdb's copy has only in-frame clones and lacks some. The sample shows some 340,000 clones, roughly four fifths of them seen only once. Sequenced: PBMCs or T cells enriched from blood (not recorded which). Every receptor here comes from a woman aged 50 to 60 who had recovered from COVID-19. Each CDR3 is given with its conserved first and last residue. Fields, in order: J gene, D gene, V gene, clone size, CDR3 protein, CDR3 DNA. D genes are given only for firm matches. Only part of the rows carry a size: once, few, many, or a class if the clone is expanded.

j_gene: TRBJ1-3; d_gene: .; v_gene: TRBV19; abundance: .; CDR3aa: CASSPNGGRGSGNTIYF; CDR3nt: TGTGCCAGTAGTCCTAATGGGGGCAGGGGCTCTGGAAACACCATATATTTT
j_gene: TRBJ1-2; d_gene: .; v_gene: TRBV5-1; abundance: .; CDR3aa: CASSQGATLAYGYTF; CDR3nt: TGCGCCAGCAGCCAGGGCGCCACTCTCGCCTATGGCTACACCTTC
j_gene: TRBJ2-7; d_gene: .; v_gene: TRBV5-1; abundance: .; CDR3aa: CASRQDYYEQYF; CDR3nt: TGCGCCAGCCGCCAGGACTACTACGAGCAGTACTTC
j_gene: TRBJ1-5; d_gene: TRBD1; v_gene: TRBV7-2; abundance: .; CDR3aa: CASSTRTGADQPQHF; CDR3nt: TGTGCCAGCAGCACCCGGACAGGGGCGGATCAGCCCCAGCATTTT
j_gene: TRBJ1-2; d_gene: TRBD1; v_gene: TRBV30; abundance: .; CDR3aa: CASQTGNYGYTF; CDR3nt: TGTGCCTCTCAGACAGGGAACTATGGCTACACCTTC
j_gene: TRBJ1-3; d_gene: TRBD1; v_gene: TRBV5-6; abundance: .; CDR3aa: CASSLGTGEFNTIYF; CDR3nt: TGTGCCAGCAGCTTGGGGACAGGGGAGTTTAACACCATATATTTT
j_gene: TRBJ1-2; d_gene: .; v_gene: TRBV4-1; abundance: .; CDR3aa: CASSQDLGRPLVPGGYTF; CDR3nt: TGCGCCAGCAGCCAAGATCTAGGCCGGCCACTGGTCCCGGGGGGCTACACCTTC
j_gene: TRBJ1-1; d_gene: TRBD1; v_gene: TRBV4-3; abundance: .; CDR3aa: CASSQDPQGATEAFF; CDR3nt: TGCGCCAGCAGCCAAGACCCCCAGGGGGCTACTGAAGCTTTCTTT
j_gene: TRBJ1-2; d_gene: .; v_gene: TRBV5-1; abundance: .; CDR3aa: CASSLTENYGYTF; CDR3nt: TGCGCCAGCAGCTTGACGGAGAACTATGGCTACACCTTC
j_gene: TRBJ1-5; d_gene: .; v_gene: TRBV7-2; abundance: .; CDR3aa: CASSLKRSNQPQHF; CDR3nt: TGTGCCAGCAGCTTAAAGAGGAGCAATCAGCCCCAGCATTTT
j_gene: TRBJ2-1; d_gene: TRBD2; v_gene: TRBV7-8; abundance: .; CDR3aa: CASSLGGGLHNEQFF; CDR3nt: TGTGCCAGCAGCTTAGGGGGGGGTCTTCACAATGAGCAGTTCTTC
j_gene: TRBJ1-2; d_gene: TRBD1; v_gene: TRBV5-6; abundance: .; CDR3aa: CASSLRQGDGYTF; CDR3nt: TGTGCCAGCAGCCTCCGACAGGGGGATGGCTACACCTTC
j_gene: TRBJ1-3; d_gene: TRBD1; v_gene: TRBV7-6; abundance: few; CDR3aa: CASSRTGTNTIYF; CDR3nt: TGTGCCAGCAGCCGGACAGGGACAAACACCATATATTTT
j_gene: TRBJ1-2; d_gene: .; v_gene: TRBV7-8; abundance: .; CDR3aa: CASSFRLTYGYTF; CDR3nt: TGTGCCAGCAGTTTCAGGTTAACCTATGGCTACACCTTC
j_gene: TRBJ2-7; d_gene: .; v_gene: TRBV7-8; abundance: .; CDR3aa: CASSLGHSGYEQYF; CDR3nt: TGTGCCAGCAGCTTAGGCCACTCAGGCTACGAGCAGTACTTC
j_gene: TRBJ1-4; d_gene: TRBD1; v_gene: TRBV7-6; abundance: .; CDR3aa: CASGTGLLRAGEKLFF; CDR3nt: TGTGCCAGCGGGACAGGGCTATTGAGAGCGGGTGAAAAACTGTTTTTT
j_gene: TRBJ1-2; d_gene: .; v_gene: TRBV28; abundance: .; CDR3aa: CASSSGSHYGYTF; CDR3nt: TGTGCCAGCAGTTCGGGTTCCCACTATGGCTACACCTTC
j_gene: TRBJ2-5; d_gene: TRBD1; v_gene: TRBV5-4; abundance: .; CDR3aa: CASSLGRGQGGETQYF; CDR3nt: TGTGCCAGCAGCCTTGGGAGGGGACAGGGAGGGGAGACCCAGTACTTC
j_gene: TRBJ1-5; d_gene: .; v_gene: TRBV27; abundance: .; CDR3aa: CASRPDSYSNQPQHF; CDR3nt: TGTGCCAGCAGGCCAGACAGCTATAGCAATCAGCCCCAGCATTTT
j_gene: TRBJ1-2; d_gene: TRBD1; v_gene: TRBV2; abundance: once; CDR3aa: CASRAGGEYYGYTF; CDR3nt: TGTGCCAGCAGGGCAGGGGGCGAATACTATGGCTACACCTTC
j_gene: TRBJ2-3; d_gene: TRBD2; v_gene: TRBV29-1; abundance: .; CDR3aa: CSGKGLALTDTQYF; CDR3nt: TGCAGCGGAAAGGGACTAGCCCTCACAGATACGCAGTATTTT
j_gene: TRBJ1-5; d_gene: .; v_gene: TRBV7-2; abundance: .; CDR3aa: CASSPDSGSNQPQHF; CDR3nt: TGTGCCAGCAGCCCCGATTCAGGGAGCAATCAGCCCCAGCATTTT
j_gene: TRBJ1-1; d_gene: .; v_gene: TRBV19; abundance: .; CDR3aa: CATQRTGDRTEAFF; CDR3nt: TGTGCCACCCAACGTACCGGGGATCGCACTGAAGCTTTCTTT
j_gene: TRBJ1-1; d_gene: .; v_gene: TRBV3-1/TRBV3-2; abundance: many; CDR3aa: CASSQVEAEAFF; CDR3nt: TGTGCCAGCAGCCAAGTGGAGGCTGAAGCTTTCTTT
j_gene: TRBJ2-7; d_gene: .; v_gene: TRBV27; abundance: few; CDR3aa: CASSLSGGYEQYF; CDR3nt: TGTGCCAGCAGTTTATCAGGGGGCTACGAGCAGTACTTC
j_gene: TRBJ1-1; d_gene: .; v_gene: TRBV2; abundance: .; CDR3aa: CASRERSVGTEAFF; CDR3nt: TGTGCCAGCAGAGAGAGGTCCGTCGGGACTGAAGCTTTCTTT
j_gene: TRBJ2-1; d_gene: .; v_gene: TRBV5-6; abundance: .; CDR3aa: CASSLPTRSSYNEQFF; CDR3nt: TGTGCCAGCAGCTTACCCACTAGGAGCTCCTACAATGAGCAGTTCTTC
j_gene: TRBJ1-1; d_gene: TRBD1; v_gene: TRBV7-9; abundance: .; CDR3aa: CASSFDRGNTEAFF; CDR3nt: TGTGCCAGCAGCTTTGACAGGGGGAACACTGAAGCTTTCTTT
j_gene: TRBJ1-3; d_gene: .; v_gene: TRBV11-3; abundance: .; CDR3aa: CASSPKIWTGGNTIYF; CDR3nt: TGTGCCAGCAGCCCCAAGATCTGGACGGGAGGAAACACCATATATTTT
j_gene: TRBJ1-1; d_gene: .; v_gene: TRBV27; abundance: .; CDR3aa: CASSPRLENTEAFF; CDR3nt: TGTGCCAGCAGTCCCAGACTAGAGAACACTGAAGCTTTCTTT
j_gene: TRBJ1-3; d_gene: .; v_gene: TRBV5-8; abundance: .; CDR3aa: CASSTGINSGNTIYF; CDR3nt: TGTGCCAGCAGCACTGGTATAAACTCTGGAAACACCATATATTTT
j_gene: TRBJ1-2; d_gene: .; v_gene: TRBV7-8; abundance: .; CDR3aa: CASSPGQDYGYTF; CDR3nt: TGTGCCAGCAGCCCAGGGCAGGACTATGGCTACACCTTC
j_gene: TRBJ2-7; d_gene: .; v_gene: TRBV7-2; abundance: .; CDR3aa: CASIHDLFGEQYF; CDR3nt: TGTGCCAGCATCCACGACTTGTTTGGCGAGCAGTACTTC
j_gene: TRBJ1-5; d_gene: .; v_gene: TRBV12-3/TRBV12-4; abundance: .; CDR3aa: CASSWTVNQPQHF; CDR3nt: TGTGCCAGCAGTTGGACAGTCAATCAGCCCCAGCATTTT
j_gene: TRBJ2-7; d_gene: .; v_gene: TRBV10-3; abundance: .; CDR3aa: CAISGFPSDRRAYEQYF; CDR3nt: TGTGCCATCAGCGGGTTCCCTAGCGATAGGAGGGCCTACGAGCAGTACTTC
j_gene: TRBJ1-5; d_gene: .; v_gene: TRBV2; abundance: .; CDR3aa: CASSGQVHSNQPQHF; CDR3nt: TGTGCCAGCAGTGGGCAGGTCCACAGCAATCAGCCCCAGCATTTT
j_gene: TRBJ2-7; d_gene: TRBD2; v_gene: TRBV6-1; abundance: .; CDR3aa: CASSEAAGGPYEQYF; CDR3nt: TGTGCCAGCAGTGAAGCGGCGGGAGGGCCGTACGAGCAGTACTTC
j_gene: TRBJ1-2; d_gene: TRBD1; v_gene: TRBV5-1; abundance: .; CDR3aa: CASSPALGQVYGYTF; CDR3nt: TGCGCCAGCAGCCCGGCCCTCGGACAGGTCTATGGCTACACCTTC
j_gene: TRBJ1-1; d_gene: .; v_gene: TRBV30; abundance: .; CDR3aa: CAWSPQANQAFF; CDR3nt: TGTGCCTGGAGTCCGCAGGCCAACCAGGCTTTCTTT
j_gene: TRBJ2-7; d_gene: TRBD1; v_gene: TRBV11-3; abundance: .; CDR3aa: CASSLAGTGNSYEQYF; CDR3nt: TGTGCCAGCAGCTTAGCCGGGACAGGGAACTCCTACGAGCAGTACTTC
j_gene: TRBJ2-7; d_gene: .; v_gene: TRBV18; abundance: .; CDR3aa: CASSPGLDRYEQYF; CDR3nt: TGTGCCAGCTCACCGGGACTGGACAGGTACGAGCAGTACTTC
j_gene: TRBJ2-1; d_gene: TRBD2; v_gene: TRBV11-3; abundance: .; CDR3aa: CASSLLRTSRDNEQFF; CDR3nt: TGTGCCAGCAGCTTATTGAGGACTAGCAGGGACAATGAGCAGTTCTTC
j_gene: TRBJ1-1; d_gene: TRBD1; v_gene: TRBV6-5; abundance: .; CDR3aa: CASRSGQGGTEAFF; CDR3nt: TGTGCCAGCAGGTCGGGACAGGGAGGCACTGAAGCTTTCTTT
j_gene: TRBJ1-1; d_gene: .; v_gene: TRBV5-5; abundance: .; CDR3aa: CASSPTGYTEAFF; CDR3nt: TGTGCCAGCAGCCCGACGGGATACACTGAAGCTTTCTTT
j_gene: TRBJ1-4; d_gene: TRBD1; v_gene: TRBV11-3; abundance: .; CDR3aa: CASSARDRVEEKLFF; CDR3nt: TGTGCCAGCAGCGCGAGGGACAGGGTGGAGGAAAAACTGTTTTTT
j_gene: TRBJ2-1; d_gene: TRBD2; v_gene: TRBV27; abundance: few; CDR3aa: CASSFRTSGRRNEQFF; CDR3nt: TGTGCCAGCAGTTTTAGGACTAGCGGGAGGCGGAATGAGCAGTTCTTC
j_gene: TRBJ2-1; d_gene: TRBD1; v_gene: TRBV7-8; abundance: .; CDR3aa: CASSLVAGGDEQFF; CDR3nt: TGTGCCAGCAGCTTAGTTGCAGGGGGCGATGAGCAGTTCTTC
j_gene: TRBJ1-5; d_gene: TRBD1; v_gene: TRBV28; abundance: .; CDR3aa: CASSLRSRGNQPQHF; CDR3nt: TGTGCCAGCAGTTTACGTAGCAGGGGGAATCAGCCCCAGCATTTT
j_gene: TRBJ1-2; d_gene: TRBD1; v_gene: TRBV19; abundance: .; CDR3aa: CASSTTGVGGYTF; CDR3nt: TGTGCCAGTAGTACCACAGGGGTAGGTGGCTACACCTTC
j_gene: TRBJ2-7; d_gene: .; v_gene: TRBV5-1; abundance: .; CDR3aa: CASSWPRPGNSYEQYF; CDR3nt: TGCGCCAGCAGCTGGCCGCGGCCAGGGAATTCCTACGAGCAGTACTTC